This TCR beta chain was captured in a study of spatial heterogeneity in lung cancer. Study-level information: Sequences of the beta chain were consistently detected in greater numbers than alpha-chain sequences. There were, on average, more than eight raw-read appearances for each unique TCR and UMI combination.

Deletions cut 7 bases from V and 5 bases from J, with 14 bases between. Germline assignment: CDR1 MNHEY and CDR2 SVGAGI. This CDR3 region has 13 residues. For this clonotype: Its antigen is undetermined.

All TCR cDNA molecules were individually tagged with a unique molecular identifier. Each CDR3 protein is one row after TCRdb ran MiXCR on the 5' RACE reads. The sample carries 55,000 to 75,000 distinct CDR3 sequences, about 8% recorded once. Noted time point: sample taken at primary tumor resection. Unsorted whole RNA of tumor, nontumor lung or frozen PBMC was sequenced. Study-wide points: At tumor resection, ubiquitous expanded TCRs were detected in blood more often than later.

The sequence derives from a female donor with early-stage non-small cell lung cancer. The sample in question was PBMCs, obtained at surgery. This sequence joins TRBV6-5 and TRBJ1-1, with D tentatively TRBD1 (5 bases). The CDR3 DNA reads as TGTGCCAGCACTGGGACGGTGGAGACTGAAGCTTTCTTT. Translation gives CASTGTVETEAFF.